This T cell receptor (beta chain) was recorded in a study of blood T cell repertoires in COVID-19. Study details: The study drew acute and convalescent COVID-19 samples from the United States, Italy and Spain.

This CDR3 has 13 residues. The V end was cut by 5 bases, the J end by 3 bases, with 10 bases between. Germline V lookup: CDR1 LNHDA, CDR2 SQIVND (reference sequence). This clone was observed many times. Per the original methods: It was from reference gene primer amplification that nucleated cell counts were estimated. Generated by immunoSEQ multiplex PCR, the TCRdb table keeps only in-frame clones and is missing some. V and J calls and clone size are copied from that table; D and trimming were computed from the DNA. Of 65,000 to 90,000 clones in the sample, more than 75% are singletons; the top ten hold roughly 10%.

The sample comprised peripheral blood. This clonotype was sampled from a man aged 60 to 69 with acute or convalescent COVID-19. The V gene is TRBV19, the J gene TRBJ1-2; possible D gene TRBD1, 6 bases. The CDR3 sequence: CASSRKGDYGYTF. CDR3 nucleotides: TGTGCCAGTAGTCGGAAGGGGGACTATGGCTACACCTTC.